The 25 T cell receptor beta chains below all came from one sample that was sequenced in a study of cytomegalovirus exposure and HLA in healthy donors (dated by TCRdb to the late 2010s). Library creation used the immunoSEQ multiplex PCR assay. For the multiplex PCR, a mixture combining 60 forward primers for TCR Vbeta segments and 13 reverse primers for TCR Jbeta segments was used. This is the immuneACCESS table as TCRdb keeps it, with only in-frame sequences that have V and J called. A part of the clones is gone; compared with another copy, unresolved V genes explain less than half, and the rest is unexplained. This sample lists about 140,000 clones; approximately 75% were detected once. The ten largest clones represent about 3.9% of the sample. The sequenced sample consisted of PBMCs. The receptors shown here come from a man aged 45-65 years in good health and CMV-seropositive.

The chain carries TRBV18 and TRBJ2-7; 7 nucleotides align to TRBD1. V shed 8 bases, J shed 2 bases, and the junction held 6 bases outside the gene matches. The CDR3 is 13 residues long. The V gene's germline CDR1 is KGHSH and CDR2 LQKENI. The CDR3 region has the DNA TGTGCCAGCGCCCCGGGACAGACCTACGAGCAGTACTTC. Translation: CASAPGQTYEQYF.

This chain connects TRBV4-1 to TRBJ2-3; 8 bases fit TRBD2. The germline V gene has CDR1 MGHRA and CDR2 YSYEKL. V was clipped by 4 bases and J by 6 bases; unmatched bases: 18. CDR3 length: 18 amino acids. The CDR3 sequence: CASSRDLGGGGPRDTQYF. The CDR3 DNA follows: TGCGCCAGCAGCCGAGACCTGGGTGGCGGGGGGCCGCGGGATACGCAGTATTTT.

In this sample, this clone turned up a few times. One end of the junction is discordant with germline, which a read error may explain. V gene TRBV7-9 combines with J gene TRBJ2-1; 7 bases agree with TRBD1. Germline lookup yields CDR1 SEHNR and CDR2 FQNEAQ (reference sequence). This CDR3 has 12 amino acids. In DNA, the CDR3 is TGTTCCAGCAGCTATGGGACAGCCCGCTCACTCTTC. The encoded protein is CSSSYGTARSLF.

This chain connects TRBV4-1 to TRBJ2-1; 11 positions agree with TRBD2. After removal of 5 bases from V and 9 bases from J, the junction contained 12 bases not matched to a gene. This CDR3 spans 16 amino acids. Germline V gene data show CDR1 as MGHRA and CDR2 as YSYEKL. This CDR3 is CASSFLTSGGLGEQFF. The CDR3, as DNA: TGCGCCAGCAGCTTCCTAACTAGCGGGGGCCTTGGTGAGCAGTTCTTC.

This clone was recorded a few times. The chain employs TRBV5-1 and TRBJ1-1, with a tentative D call TRBD1 (6 bases). Germline V gene sequence: CDR1 SGHRS, CDR2 YFSETQ. Trimming removed 3 bases from V and 1 base from J, with 13 bases in between. This CDR3 is built from 15 residues. For the CDR3, the DNA is TGCGCCAGCAGCTCATCCGGGACAAGGAACACTGAAGCTTTCTTT. It encodes CASSSSGTRNTEAFF.

J is TRBJ2-7 and V is TRBV7-2, with D possibly matching TRBD1 (6 bases). Germline values: CDR1 SGHTA, CDR2 FQGNSA. This CDR3 region has 13 residues. Trimming left V 3 bases short and J 3 bases short, with 9 bases between. CDR3 region: CASSFAQGYEQYF. CDR3 sequence (DNA): TGTGCCAGCAGCTTTGCACAGGGCTACGAGCAGTACTTC.

The rearrangement links TRBV5-1 to TRBJ2-2; D might be TRBD2 (6 bases). The germline V gene encodes CDR1 SGHRS and CDR2 YFSETQ. Trimming removed 3 bases at V and 0 bases at J, with 12 bases between. This CDR3 comprises 16 residues. The DNA for the CDR3 is TGCGCCAGCAGCTCCACGGGGGAGACGAACACCGGGGAGCTGTTTTTT. Translation: CASSSTGETNTGELFF. Complete variable domain (other parts from reference TRBV5-1 and TRBJ2-2): KAGVTQTPRYLIKTRGQQVTLSCSPISGHRSVSWYQQTPGQGLQFLFEYFSETQRNKGNFPGRFSGRQFSNSRSEMNVSTLELGDSALYLCASSSTGETNTGELFFGEGSRLTVL.

The chain combines TRBV7-9 with TRBJ2-3, with D maybe TRBD2 (6 bases). Germline V CDR1 and CDR2: SEHNR, FQNEAQ (reference sequence). V shed 4 bases and J shed 4 bases, with 15 bases lying between them. The CDR3 has 15 amino acids. The CDR3 coding sequence is TGTGCCAGCAGCTCCCGACGGGGGACCGCAGATACGCAGTATTTT. Its protein product is CASSSRRGTADTQYF. The entire variable domain, with the rest obtained from reference TRBV7-9 and TRBJ2-3, is as follows: DTGVSQNPRHKITKRGQNVTFRCDPISEHNRLYWYRQTLGQGPEFLTYFQNEAQLEKSRLLSDRFSAERPKGSFSTLEIQRTEQGDSAMYLCASSSRRGTADTQYFGPGTRLTVL.

The rearrangement joins TRBV11-2 to TRBJ2-7, with D possibly being TRBD2 (6 bases). Germline CDR1 and CDR2: SGHAT and FQNNGV. The CDR3 has 17 amino acids. V was shortened by 3 bases and J by 2 bases, with 20 bases between the two germline ends. This CDR3 reads CASSFENPVGGTYEQYF. The CDR3 DNA reads as TGTGCCAGCAGCTTCGAAAATCCCGTGGGGGGTACCTACGAGCAGTACTTC.

The V call is TRBV27, the J call TRBJ2-2, with D possibly being TRBD1 (6 bases). Between the trimmed V and J ends, which lost 5 bases and 6 bases, there was a span of 7 bases. This CDR3 is built from 12 residues. CDR1 and CDR2 (germline): MNHEY, SMNVEV (reference sequence). The CDR3 sequence: CASSQGSGELFF. DNA for the CDR3: TGTGCCAGCAGTCAGGGGTCCGGGGAGCTGTTTTTT.

This chain uses TRBV7-6 with TRBJ2-5; TRBD1 matches at 7 bases. V lost 4 bases to trimming and J lost 5 bases; unmatched junction nucleotides: 16. The CDR3 length is 17 residues. CDR1 and CDR2 (germline): SGHVS, FNYEAQ. CDR3 in amino acids: CASSSTRSTGARETQYF. The CDR3 DNA is TGTGCCAGCAGCTCTACCCGATCTACAGGGGCCCGGGAGACCCAGTACTTC. Filled out from reference TRBV7-6 and TRBJ2-5, the complete variable domain reads GAGVSQSPRYKVTKRGQDVALRCDPISGHVSLYWYRQALGQGPEFLTYFNYEAQQDKSGLPNDRFSAERPEGSISTLTIQRTEQRDSAMYRCASSSTRSTGARETQYFGPGTRLLVL.

In this sample, this clone turned up a few times. This chain uses TRBV28 with TRBJ2-3; TRBD2 aligns across 9 bases. The germline V gene encodes CDR1 MDHEN and CDR2 SYDVKM. The CDR3 has 13 amino acids. V lost 9 bases to trimming and J lost 1 base; unmatched junction nucleotides: 2. The CDR3 DNA sequence: TGTGCCAGTAGCGGGAGAGGCACAGATACGCAGTATTTT. This translates into CASSGRGTDTQYF.

The rearrangement links TRBV2 to TRBJ1-4; weak D call: TRBD1 (6 bases). The ends were cut back, 6 bases at V and 8 bases at J, with 10 bases in the middle. CDR1 is SNHLY and CDR2 is FYNNEI in the germline V gene. This CDR3 has 12 amino acids. CDR3 in amino acids: CASRRGGEKLFF. The CDR3 nucleotides read TGTGCCAGCAGGAGGGGGGGAGAAAAACTGTTTTTT.

V and J are TRBV6-5 and TRBJ2-7; tentatively, D is TRBD1 (5 bases). The CDR3 totals 15 residues. The germline CDR1 and CDR2 sequences are MNHEY and SVGAGI. Trimming left V 0 bases short and J 0 bases short, with 9 bases between. In nucleotides, the CDR3 is TGTGCCAGCAGTTACTCCGCAGGGCCCTCCTACGAGCAGTACTTC. Translated: CASSYSAGPSYEQYF.

This clone has only one observation. The CDR3, as DNA: TGTGCCAGCAGCCCCGGACAGGTTCAAGAGACCCAGTACTTC. Its protein product is CASSPGQVQETQYF. The chain joins TRBV5-5 to TRBJ2-5, with TRBD1 matching 7 bases. CDR1 and CDR2 from the germline V gene are SGHKS and YYEKEE (reference sequence). The J segment lost 2 bases and the V segment lost 4 bases, leaving 5 bases of the junction unmatched. This CDR3 region has 14 residues.

The gene calls are TRBV29-1 and TRBJ1-2, with 7 nucleotides matching TRBD1. Looked up from germline, CDR1 is SQVTM and CDR2 is ANQGSEA. The CDR3 is made up of 13 amino acids. The ends lost 6 bases at V and 2 bases at J; junction bases unmatched: 6. The CDR3 DNA reads as TGCAGCGTGACGGGACAGACCAACTATGGCTACACCTTC. The encoded protein is CSVTGQTNYGYTF.

This clone has only one observation. This chain links TRBV6-4 with TRBJ2-2, with 9 bases identical to TRBD1. The CDR3 is made up of 15 amino acids. V shed 10 bases, J shed 6 bases, and the junction held 12 bases outside the gene matches. Germline V gene lookup returns CDR1 MRHNA and CDR2 SNTAGT. CDR3 nucleotides: TGTGCCACCTCTTCCGGGACAGGGTTCCCCGGGGAGCTGTTTTTT. Translating it yields CATSSGTGFPGELFF.

The gene calls are TRBV6-6 and TRBJ2-2, with 7 bases aligning to TRBD2. The J segment lost 3 bases and the V segment lost 2 bases, leaving 6 bases of the junction unmatched. This CDR3 comprises 16 residues. CDR1 is MNHNY and CDR2 is SVGAGI in the germline V gene (reference sequence). CDR3: CASSYLGGEYTGELFF. CDR3 nucleotides: TGTGCCAGCAGTTACCTGGGGGGGGAATACACCGGGGAGCTGTTTTTT.

This clone was picked up a small number of times. DNA for the CDR3: TGTGCCAGCAGTGCTGATACAGACACTGAAGCTTTCTTT. This encodes CASSADTDTEAFF. The chain has TRBV6-4 and TRBJ1-1; no definite D call. The CDR3 covers 13 residues. In germline, CDR1 is MRHNA, CDR2 SNTAGT. V lost 4 bases to trimming and J lost 3 bases, with 9 bases between them.

The chain is built from TRBV6-1 and TRBJ1-2; D remains unclear. Deletions cut 5 bases from V and 4 bases from J, with 14 bases between. Germline V gene lookup returns CDR1 MNHNS and CDR2 SASEGT. The CDR3 has 14 residues. CDR3 residues: CASSRMADPYGYTF. The CDR3, as DNA: TGTGCCAGCAGTCGTATGGCCGATCCCTATGGCTACACCTTC.

This rearrangement joins TRBV11-2 to TRBJ2-1; D is ambiguous. CDR1 and CDR2 from the germline V gene are SGHAT and FQNNGV. The CDR3 runs 15 residues. V was trimmed by 5 bases and J by 9 bases, leaving 20 bases between them. The CDR3: CASSPVVVEVGEQFF. The CDR3 DNA sequence: TGTGCCAGCAGCCCCGTAGTGGTAGAGGTCGGTGAGCAGTTCTTC.

The J gene is TRBJ1-2, the V gene TRBV7-2, with 8 bases matching TRBD1. The junction had 11 bases not matched to a gene; V was cut back by 5 bases and J by 6 bases. Per the germline V gene, CDR1 is SGHTA and CDR2 is FQGNSA. The CDR3 covers 15 residues. The CDR3 protein is CASSGNTGTGHGYTF. In nucleotides, the CDR3 is TGTGCCAGCAGCGGCAATACCGGGACAGGACATGGCTACACCTTC.

V usage is TRBV10-1 and J usage is TRBJ1-5; a weak D match, TRBD1 (5 bases). The germline V gene encodes CDR1 WNHNN and CDR2 SYGVQD (reference sequence). V was clipped by 8 bases and J by 3 bases, with 14 bases between them. This CDR3 comprises 14 residues. The CDR3 loop is CASEDRGYNQPQHF. CDR3 DNA sequence: TGCGCCAGCGAGGATAGGGGATACAATCAGCCCCAGCATTTT.

Comment on this clone: An end of the junction differs from the germline gene, which may be a read error. The CDR3 protein is CASSPLGLEKHEQHF. The CDR3 DNA reads TGTGCCAGCAGTCCCCTGGGCCTCGAGAAGCACGAGCAGCACTTC. The chain uses TRBV13 and TRBJ2-7; D not resolved. Germline V CDR1 and CDR2: PRHDT, FYEKMQ (reference sequence). The CDR3 covers 15 residues.

The CDR3 DNA follows: TGTGCCAGTAGTATACCAGGCGGGAGACGGGCCGAGCAGTACTTC. The encoded protein is CASSIPGGRRAEQYF. The genes are TRBV19 and TRBJ2-7; 7 bases align to TRBD2. Germline lookup yields CDR1 LNHDA and CDR2 SQIVND (reference sequence). The CDR3 contains 15 residues. J gave up 6 bases and V 2 bases, and 10 bases lay outside the gene matches.